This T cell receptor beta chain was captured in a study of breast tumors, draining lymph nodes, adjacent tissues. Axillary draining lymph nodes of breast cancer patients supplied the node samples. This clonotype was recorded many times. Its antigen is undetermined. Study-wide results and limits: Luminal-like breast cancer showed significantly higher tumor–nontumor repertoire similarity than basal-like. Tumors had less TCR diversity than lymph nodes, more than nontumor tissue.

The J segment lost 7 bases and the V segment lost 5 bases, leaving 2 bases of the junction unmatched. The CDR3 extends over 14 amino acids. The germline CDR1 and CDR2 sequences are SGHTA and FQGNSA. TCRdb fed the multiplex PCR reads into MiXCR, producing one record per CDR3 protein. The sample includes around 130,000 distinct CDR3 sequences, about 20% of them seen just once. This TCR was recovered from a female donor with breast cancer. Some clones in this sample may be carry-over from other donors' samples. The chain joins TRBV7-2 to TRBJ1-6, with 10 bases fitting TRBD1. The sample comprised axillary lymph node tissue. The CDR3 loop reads CASSTTGGNSPLHF. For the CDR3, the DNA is TGTGCCAGCAGCACGACAGGGGGCAATTCACCCCTCCACTTT.